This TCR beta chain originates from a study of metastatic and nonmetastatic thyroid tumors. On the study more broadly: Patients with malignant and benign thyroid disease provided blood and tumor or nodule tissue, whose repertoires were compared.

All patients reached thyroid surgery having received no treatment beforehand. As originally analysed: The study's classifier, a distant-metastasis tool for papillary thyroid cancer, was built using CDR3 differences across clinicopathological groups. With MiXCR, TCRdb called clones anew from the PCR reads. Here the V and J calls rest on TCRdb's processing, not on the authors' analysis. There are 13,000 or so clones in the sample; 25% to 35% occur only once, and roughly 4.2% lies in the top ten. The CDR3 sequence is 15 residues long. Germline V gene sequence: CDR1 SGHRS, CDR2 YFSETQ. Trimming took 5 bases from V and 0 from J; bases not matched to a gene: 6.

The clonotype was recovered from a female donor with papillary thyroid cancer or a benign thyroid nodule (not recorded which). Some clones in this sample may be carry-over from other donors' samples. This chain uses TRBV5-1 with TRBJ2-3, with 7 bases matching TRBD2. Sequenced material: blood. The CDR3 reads CASSLQRDSTDTQYF. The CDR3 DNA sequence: TGCGCCAGCAGTTTGCAGCGGGATAGCACAGATACGCAGTATTTT.